There are many counts of the clone carrying this T cell receptor beta chain. Its antigen is unknown. MiXCR, applied by TCRdb to the 5' RACE reads, yields one record per CDR3 protein. The sample has a few hundred thousand distinct CDR3 sequences; about 10% are singletons. These data belong to a study of identical twins. General study results and limits: Sequences that were out-of-frame, alpha and twin-shared displayed an excess of low generation probability.

CDR3 length equals 16 residues. CDR1 is MNHNS and CDR2 is SASEGT in the germline V gene. Between the trimmed V and J ends, which lost 7 bases and 2 bases, there was a span of 17 bases. The clonotype originates from a middle-aged man in good health. Sequencing used memory T cells sorted from blood. The chain carries TRBV6-1 and TRBJ1-4; the D gene is possibly TRBD1 (6 bases). The DNA of the CDR3 is TGTGCCAGCACCGCTTGGGGGGCGATCACTAATGAAAAACTGTTTTTT. As protein: CASTAWGAITNEKLFF.